The 27 T cell receptor beta chains below all came from one sample that was sequenced in a study of shared clonotypes between healthy human individuals. The table came from immunoSEQ multiplex PCR; TCRdb's copy has only in-frame clones and leaves some out. The table records about 2.1 million clones, more than 85% of them present only once. Terminally differentiated effector memory CD45RA+ cells were left out of the naive CD8 fraction, which was CD45RO-negative and positively selected for CCR7. The sequenced material came from naive CD8+ T cells from PBMCs. All receptors derive from a man between 18 and 35 years old in good health. Some clones in this sample may be carry-over from other donors' samples.

The chain employs TRBV6-4 and TRBJ2-7; 8 bases fit TRBD2. CDR3 length: 16 residues. Germline V gene lookup returns CDR1 MRHNA and CDR2 SNTAGT. With 0 bases clipped from V and 2 bases from J, the junction kept 6 bases outside the gene matches. CDR3 residues: CASSDSFGGGTYEQYF. As DNA, the CDR3 is TGTGCCAGCAGTGACTCGTTCGGGGGGGGGACCTACGAGCAGTACTTC.

The chain couples TRBV6-5 to TRBJ2-5; TRBD1 or TRBD2 may be the D gene (5 bases each). The DNA end favors TRBJ2-7, so the J call may be wrong. Germline V lookup: CDR1 MNHEY, CDR2 SVGAGI. The CDR3 totals 14 residues. This CDR3 reads CASSPRDGLYEQYF. The CDR3 nucleotides are TGTGCCAGCAGTCCCCGGGACGGTCTCTACGAGCAGTACTTC.

This clone was detected only once. In DNA form, the CDR3 reads TGTGCCAGCAGCTTAGATCTAGGTTCCTACGAGCAGTACTTC. Translation: CASSLDLGSYEQYF. The rearrangement joins TRBV7-8 to TRBJ2-7; D is ambiguous. The V gene lost 1 base and the J gene lost 1 base, with 8 bases spanning the gap. The CDR3 runs 14 residues. Looked up from germline, CDR1 is SGHVS and CDR2 is FQNEAQ.

This sequence joins TRBV30 and TRBJ1-1; D unresolved. V lost 2 bases, J lost 4 bases, and 11 bases lay in between. This CDR3 comprises 13 residues. Germline CDR1 GTSNPN, CDR2 SVGIG (reference sequence). The DNA of the CDR3 is TGTGCCTGGAGTCCACCGGGGAGCACTGAAGCTTTCTTT. Protein sequence: CAWSPPGSTEAFF.

V and J are TRBV7-8 and TRBJ2-7; D assignment may be TRBD1 or TRBD2 (5 bases each). In germline, CDR1 is SGHVS, CDR2 FQNEAQ. This CDR3 spans 14 amino acids. Trimming took 1 base from V and 6 from J, leaving 13 bases between them. The CDR3 DNA follows: TGTGCCAGCAGCTTAGGACCGAGTGGGGGCGAGCAGTACTTC. Protein: CASSLGPSGGEQYF.

The chain carries TRBV5-1 and TRBJ2-2; 7 nucleotides match TRBD1. This CDR3 is 18 amino acids long. Per germline, CDR1 SGHRS and CDR2 YFSETQ. Trimming at V came to 0 bases and at J to 1 base, leaving 9 bases not matched to a gene. In DNA, the CDR3 is TGCGCCAGCAGCTTGGGTGCCCCGACAGGGAAGAACACCGGGGAGCTGTTTTTT. Encoded protein: CASSLGAPTGKNTGELFF.

The J gene is TRBJ2-3, the V gene TRBV7-3, with 9 nucleotides matching TRBD1. The ends lost 5 bases at V and 7 bases at J; junction bases unmatched: 10. The CDR3 loop spans 15 amino acids. Germline CDR1 reads SGHTA; CDR2 reads FQGTGA. The CDR3 here is CASSLPRDRENTQYF. CDR3 bases: TGTGCCAGCAGCCTACCGCGGGACAGGGAAAATACGCAGTATTTT. The whole variable domain, filled in from reference TRBV7-3 and TRBJ2-3, reads GAGVSQTPSNKVTEKGKYVELRCDPISGHTALYWYRQSLGQGPEFLIYFQGTGAADDSGLPNDRFFAVRPEGSVSTLKIQRTERGDSAVYLCASSLPRDRENTQYFGPGTRLTVL.

The CDR3 here is CASRGGTSTNEKLFF. CDR3 DNA sequence: TGTGCCAGCAGAGGAGGGACATCAACTAATGAAAAACTGTTTTTT. The chain uses TRBV6-1 and TRBJ1-4, with D possibly matching TRBD1 (6 bases). Deletions cut 6 bases from V and 0 bases from J, with 11 bases between. This CDR3 region has 15 residues. The germline CDR1 and CDR2 sequences are MNHNS and SASEGT.

CDR3 coding DNA: TGTGCCAGCAGTTGGGGGGGGACTAGCGGATCCTTGGGGTATTTT. This translates into CASSWGGTSGSLGYF. The V call is TRBV28, the J call TRBJ2-3; 11 bases agree with TRBD2. The CDR3 is made up of 15 amino acids. J was trimmed by 14 bases and V by 4 bases; bases with no gene match: 14. Germline loops: CDR1 MDHEN, CDR2 SYDVKM.

This sequence joins TRBV27 and TRBJ2-2, with D possibly called TRBD1 or TRBD2 (5 bases each). This CDR3 has 16 residues. Trimming took off 5 bases at V and 2 bases at J, with 15 bases between the two ends. The germline V gene encodes CDR1 MNHEY and CDR2 SMNVEV (reference sequence). The CDR3 DNA reads as TGTGCCAGCAGTCCAGTGGGGGACCAAAACACCGGGGAGCTGTTTTTT. The encoded protein is CASSPVGDQNTGELFF.

The CDR3: CAISDPGTAFSEAFF. The CDR3 DNA reads TGTGCCATCAGTGACCCGGGGACAGCCTTCTCTGAAGCTTTCTTT. V and J are TRBV10-3 and TRBJ1-1, with 7 bases lining up with TRBD1. The trim removed 3 bases at V and 6 bases at J, leaving 10 bases unmatched. The CDR3 spans 15 residues. Germline CDR1 reads ENHRY; CDR2 reads SYGVKD.

This rearrangement joins TRBV27 to TRBJ2-7; TRBD2 agrees at 9 bases. This CDR3 has 16 amino acids. V gave up 5 bases and J gave up 3 bases; unmatched junction bases: 11. CDR1 and CDR2 (germline): MNHEY, SMNVEV (reference sequence). The CDR3 is CASSPRGLAPYYEQYF. CDR3 coding DNA: TGTGCCAGCAGTCCGAGAGGACTAGCGCCCTACTACGAGCAGTACTTC.

The rearrangement links TRBV19 to TRBJ2-1, with 9 bases fitting TRBD1. From germline, CDR1 is LNHDA and CDR2 SQIVND (reference sequence). The CDR3 runs 15 residues. J gave up 7 bases and V 2 bases, and 6 bases lay outside the gene matches. CDR3 nucleotide sequence: TGTGCCAGTAGTATATCGGGACAGGGTTTTAATGAGCAGTTCTTC. It yields the protein CASSISGQGFNEQFF.

This chain uses TRBV15 with TRBJ2-2, with D perhaps matching TRBD2 (6 bases). The CDR3 covers 13 residues. Germline assignment: CDR1 LNHNV and CDR2 YYDKDF (reference sequence). V dropped 2 bases and J dropped 6 bases, with 7 bases sitting between them. The CDR3 here is CATSRKRAGELFF. The DNA of the CDR3 is TGTGCCACCAGCAGAAAGCGGGCCGGGGAGCTGTTTTTT.

This clone was detected only once. The chain uses TRBV4-1 and TRBJ1-1; D is ambiguous. In germline, CDR1 is MGHRA, CDR2 YSYEKL. CDR3 length equals 13 residues. The V end lost 4 bases, the J end lost 8 bases, and 14 bases lay between the germline ends. CDR3 region: CASSRGPSGEAFF. As DNA, the CDR3 is TGCGCCAGCAGCCGAGGCCCTTCGGGGGAAGCTTTCTTT.

This rearrangement joins TRBV28 to TRBJ1-2; D gene unclear. This CDR3 comprises 17 residues. Trimming cost V 4 bases and J 4 bases, with 22 bases left between them. Germline CDR1 and CDR2: MDHEN and SYDVKM. The CDR3: CASSSLAPGSRPYGYTF. Written as DNA, the CDR3 is TGTGCCAGCAGTTCCCTAGCTCCAGGCAGCCGCCCCTATGGCTACACCTTC.

This clone has a single count. This chain uses TRBV11-2 with TRBJ2-5, with 9 bases that match TRBD1. Per the germline V gene, CDR1 is SGHAT and CDR2 is FQNNGV. The CDR3 loop spans 14 amino acids. Losses at the gene ends were 8 bases for V and 0 bases for J; bases not matched to a gene: 4. Here the CDR3 reads CASLGQGYQETQYF. The CDR3 DNA sequence: TGTGCCAGCCTGGGACAGGGTTACCAAGAGACCCAGTACTTC.

The V gene is TRBV7-9, the J gene TRBJ2-6; D unclear. The V end lost 11 bases, the J end lost 0 bases, and 14 bases lay between the germline ends. Looked up from germline, CDR1 is SEHNR and CDR2 is FQNEAQ (reference sequence). The CDR3 contains 15 residues. The CDR3 sequence: CAPMVLLSGANVLTF. In nucleotides, the CDR3 is TGTGCCCCGATGGTTCTCCTCTCTGGGGCCAACGTCCTGACTTTC.

This chain links TRBV5-4 with TRBJ2-4, with TRBD1 matching 9 bases. The V gene end was trimmed by 4 bases and the J gene end by 0 bases; junction bases not matched to a gene: 8. The CDR3 runs 17 residues. Germline V gene data show CDR1 as SGHNT and CDR2 as YYREEE (reference sequence). CDR3 residues: CASSTTGTGLAKNIQYF. CDR3 in DNA: TGTGCCAGCAGCACCACCGGGACAGGGCTAGCCAAAAACATTCAGTACTTC.

This sequence joins TRBV2 and TRBJ2-7; 7 positions agree with TRBD1. CDR1 SNHLY and CDR2 FYNNEI come from the germline V gene. V lost 2 bases, J lost 5 bases, and 6 bases stayed unmatched. This CDR3 contains 14 residues. In DNA, the CDR3 is TGTGCCAGCAGTGAACTTGGTACAGGGGACGAGCAGTACTTC. Residues: CASSELGTGDEQYF.

The CDR3 region is CASSLVLVAGDPPNEQFF. CDR3 coding DNA: TGTGCCAGCAGCTTAGTTCTTGTAGCGGGAGATCCTCCCAATGAGCAGTTCTTC. The chain has TRBV7-2 and TRBJ2-1; 9 bases map to TRBD2. The germline gives CDR1 SGHTA, CDR2 FQGNSA. V was clipped by 1 base and J by 6 bases; unmatched bases: 13. The CDR3 loop spans 18 amino acids.

This sequence joins TRBV7-9 and TRBJ2-1, with 12 bases lining up with TRBD2. Looked up from germline, CDR1 is SEHNR and CDR2 is FQNEAQ (reference sequence). J gave up 7 bases and V 2 bases, and 6 bases lay outside the gene matches. The CDR3 has 16 residues. DNA for the CDR3: TGTGCCAGCAGCTTATCTTGGCTAGCGGGAGGGAATGAGCAGTTCTTC. Its translation: CASSLSWLAGGNEQFF.

V is TRBV5-1 and J is TRBJ2-2, with 7 bases fitting TRBD1. V lost 0 bases and J lost 5; bases outside the gene matches: 22. The CDR3 covers 21 residues. Germline CDR1 reads SGHRS; CDR2 reads YFSETQ. The CDR3 DNA reads TGCGCCAGCAGCTTGGCCCCTGTAACAAATAGGAACAGGGGAACGACCGGGGAGCTGTTTTTT. Translated, it gives CASSLAPVTNRNRGTTGELFF.

The V and J genes are TRBV27 and TRBJ2-3, with 10 bases matching TRBD1. Trimming at V came to 2 bases and at J to 1 base, leaving 9 bases not matched to a gene. The CDR3 is made up of 18 amino acids. CDR1 and CDR2 (germline): MNHEY, SMNVEV (reference sequence). The CDR3 region has the DNA TGTGCCAGCAGTTTAAGCCCCGGGACAGGGGAGGGCACAGATACGCAGTATTTT. It yields the protein CASSLSPGTGEGTDTQYF.

Concerning this clone: Different DNA sequences within this sample yield the same CDR3. The genes are TRBV11-2 and TRBJ2-7; the match to TRBD2 covers 10 bases. The CDR3 contains 15 residues. Germline V gene lookup returns CDR1 SGHAT and CDR2 FQNNGV. The V and J ends lost 1 base and 2 bases, in that order; junction bases with no gene match: 2. In DNA, the CDR3 is TGTGCCAGCAGCTTAGTAGCGGGAGGCCCCTACGAGCAGTACTTC. It codes for CASSLVAGGPYEQYF. The variable domain in full, completed from reference TRBV11-2 and TRBJ2-7, reads EAGVAQSPRYKIIEKRQSVAFWCNPISGHATLYWYQQILGQGPKLLIQFQNNGVVDDSQLPKDRFSAERLKGVDSTLKIQPAKLEDSAVYLCASSLVAGGPYEQYFGPGTRLTVT.

About this clone: Additional DNA sequences in this sample encode the identical CDR3. The V gene is TRBV7-9, the J gene TRBJ1-1, with D unclear. This CDR3 comprises 11 residues. Per the germline V gene, CDR1 is SEHNR and CDR2 is FQNEAQ (reference sequence). With 5 bases removed from V and 5 bases from J, the gap between germline ends came to 6 bases. The CDR3 bases are TGTGCCAGCAGCCTAGGAACTGAAGCTTTCTTT. Amino acid sequence: CASSLGTEAFF.

The chain couples TRBV29-1 to TRBJ2-1, with D perhaps assigned TRBD1 or TRBD2 (6 bases each). The V end lost 7 bases, the J end lost 6 bases, and 16 bases lay between the germline ends. The CDR3 is 13 amino acids. Germline values: CDR1 SQVTM, CDR2 ANQGSEA. DNA for the CDR3: TGCAGCGACAAACAGGGACTCGGCAATGAGCAGTTCTTC. Protein: CSDKQGLGNEQFF.